This TCR beta chain appears in the sequencing data of a study of T-cell memory formation after mild COVID-19. The overall study: Among the donors, TCR clusters were largely specific to each donor. Findings of the study overall: The study found contracting CD4+ clones mainly in CM and EM and contracting CD8+ clones in EMRA.

5'RACE with constant-segment primers yielded barcoded, UMI-tagged TCR alpha and TCR beta cDNA libraries. From the 5' RACE reads, TCRdb called clonotypes with MiXCR, one entry per CDR3 protein. The repertoire holds approximately 300,000 distinct CDR3 sequences, with approximately 15% as singletons. The germline gives CDR1 SGHAT, CDR2 FQNNGV. The V end was cut by 6 bases, the J end by 4 bases, with 12 bases between. The CDR3 is 13 residues long. In regard to this clonotype: Its antigen is still unknown.

The chain carries TRBV11-2 and TRBJ1-1; D gene unclear. The origin of this receptor is a man aged 18 to 29 who had mild COVID-19 (a few samples of this study predate the infection). Cell type and time point are not known. The sequencing input was PBMCs or a T cell subset sorted from them (not recorded which). Written as DNA, the CDR3 is TGTGCCAGCAGGTGGGTGGAAGGCACTGAAGCTTTCTTT. Translation: CASRWVEGTEAFF.